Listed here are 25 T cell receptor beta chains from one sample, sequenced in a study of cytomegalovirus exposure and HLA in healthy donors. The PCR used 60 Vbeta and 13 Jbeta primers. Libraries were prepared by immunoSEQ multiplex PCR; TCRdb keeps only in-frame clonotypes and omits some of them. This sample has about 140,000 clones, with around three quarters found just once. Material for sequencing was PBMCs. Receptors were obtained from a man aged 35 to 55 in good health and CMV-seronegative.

The chain's CDR3 is CASSATINRGPPYEQYF. CDR3 nucleotide sequence: TGTGCCAGCAGCGCCACCATAAACAGGGGTCCCCCCTACGAGCAGTACTTC. The V gene is TRBV9, the J gene TRBJ2-7; 7 bases are a match to TRBD1. Germline loops: CDR1 SGDLS, CDR2 YYNGEE. Trimming at V came to 3 bases and at J to 2 bases, leaving 14 bases not matched to a gene. This CDR3 spans 17 amino acids.

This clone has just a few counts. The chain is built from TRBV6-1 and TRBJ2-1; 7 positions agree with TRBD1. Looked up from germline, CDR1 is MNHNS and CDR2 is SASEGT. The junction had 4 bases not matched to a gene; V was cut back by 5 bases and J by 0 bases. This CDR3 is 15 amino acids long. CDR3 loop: CASSLRQGSYNEQFF. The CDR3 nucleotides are TGTGCCAGCAGTCTTAGACAGGGCTCCTACAATGAGCAGTTCTTC.

Here the CDR3 reads CASRTPGLVPYNEQFF. CDR3 DNA: TGTGCCAGCCGAACTCCGGGACTGGTACCTTACAATGAGCAGTTCTTC. The V gene is TRBV2, the J gene TRBJ2-1; the D gene is possibly TRBD2 (6 bases). Germline V lookup: CDR1 SNHLY, CDR2 FYNNEI. V lost 8 bases, J lost 4 bases, and 21 bases lay in between. The CDR3 contains 16 residues.

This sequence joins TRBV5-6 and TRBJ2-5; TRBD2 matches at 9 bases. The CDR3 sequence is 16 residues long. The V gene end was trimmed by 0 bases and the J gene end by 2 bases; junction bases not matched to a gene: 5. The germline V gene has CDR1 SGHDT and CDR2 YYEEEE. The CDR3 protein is CASSLVFSGGQETQYF. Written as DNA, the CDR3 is TGTGCCAGCAGCTTGGTTTTTAGCGGGGGACAAGAGACCCAGTACTTC.

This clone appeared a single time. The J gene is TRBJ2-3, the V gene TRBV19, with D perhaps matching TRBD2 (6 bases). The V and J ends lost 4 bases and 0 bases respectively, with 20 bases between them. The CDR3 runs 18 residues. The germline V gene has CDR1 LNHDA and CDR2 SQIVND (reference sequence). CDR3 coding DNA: TGTGCCAGTAGTACCGGGAGAACACTACTGACAAGCACAGATACGCAGTATTTT. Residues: CASSTGRTLLTSTDTQYF. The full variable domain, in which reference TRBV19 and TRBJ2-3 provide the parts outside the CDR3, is DGGITQSPKYLFRKEGQNVTLSCEQNLNHDAMYWYRQDPGQGLRLIYYSQIVNDFQKGDIAEGYSVSREKKESFPLTVTSAQKNPTAFYLCASSTGRTLLTSTDTQYFGPGTRLTVL.

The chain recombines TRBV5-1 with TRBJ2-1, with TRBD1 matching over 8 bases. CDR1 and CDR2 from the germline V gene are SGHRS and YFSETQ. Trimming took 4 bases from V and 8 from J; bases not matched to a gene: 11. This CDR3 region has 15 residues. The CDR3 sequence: CASSHGQGRHHEQFF. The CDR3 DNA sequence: TGCGCCAGCAGCCACGGACAGGGTAGACACCATGAGCAGTTCTTC.

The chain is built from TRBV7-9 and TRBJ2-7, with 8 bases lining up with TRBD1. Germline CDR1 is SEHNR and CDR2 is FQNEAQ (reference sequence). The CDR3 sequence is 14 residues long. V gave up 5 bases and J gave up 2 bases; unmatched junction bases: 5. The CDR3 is CASSKDRDTYEQYF. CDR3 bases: TGTGCCAGCAGCAAGGACAGGGACACCTACGAGCAGTACTTC.

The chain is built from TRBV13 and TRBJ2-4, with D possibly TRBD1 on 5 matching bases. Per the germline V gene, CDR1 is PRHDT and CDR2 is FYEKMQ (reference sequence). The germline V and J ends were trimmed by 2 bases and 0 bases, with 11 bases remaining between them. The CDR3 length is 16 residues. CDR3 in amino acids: CASSLNPGIAKNIQYF. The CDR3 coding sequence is TGTGCCAGCAGCTTAAATCCAGGGATAGCCAAAAACATTCAGTACTTC. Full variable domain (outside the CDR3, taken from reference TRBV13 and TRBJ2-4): AAGVIQSPRHLIKEKRETATLKCYPIPRHDTVYWYQQGPGQDPQFLISFYEKMQSDKGSIPDRFSAQQFSDYHSELNMSSLELGDSALYFCASSLNPGIAKNIQYFGAGTRLSVL.

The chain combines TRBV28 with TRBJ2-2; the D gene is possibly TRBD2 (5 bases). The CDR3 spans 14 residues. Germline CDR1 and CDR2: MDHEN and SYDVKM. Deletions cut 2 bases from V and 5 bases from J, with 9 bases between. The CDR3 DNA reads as TGTGCCAGCAGTTTACGAGGGCTGACCGGGGAGCTGTTTTTT. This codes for CASSLRGLTGELFF. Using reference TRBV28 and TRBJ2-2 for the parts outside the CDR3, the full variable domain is DVKVTQSSRYLVKRTGEKVFLECVQDMDHENMFWYRQDPGLGLRLIYFSYDVKMKEKGDIPEGYSVSREKKERFSLILESASTNQTSMYLCASSLRGLTGELFFGEGSRLTVL.

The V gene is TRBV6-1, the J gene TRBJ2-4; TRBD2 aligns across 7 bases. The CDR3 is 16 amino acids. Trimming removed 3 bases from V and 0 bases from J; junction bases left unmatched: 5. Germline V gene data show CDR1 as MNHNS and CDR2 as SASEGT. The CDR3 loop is CASSDPSGVAKNIQYF. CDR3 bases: TGTGCCAGCAGTGACCCTAGCGGAGTAGCCAAAAACATTCAGTACTTC.

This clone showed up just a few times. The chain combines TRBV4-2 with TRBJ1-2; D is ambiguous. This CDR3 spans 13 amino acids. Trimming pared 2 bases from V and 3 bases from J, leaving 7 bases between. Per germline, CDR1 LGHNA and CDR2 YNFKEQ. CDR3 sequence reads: CASSQTSDYGYTF. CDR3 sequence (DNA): TGTGCCAGCAGCCAAACCAGCGACTATGGCTACACCTTC.

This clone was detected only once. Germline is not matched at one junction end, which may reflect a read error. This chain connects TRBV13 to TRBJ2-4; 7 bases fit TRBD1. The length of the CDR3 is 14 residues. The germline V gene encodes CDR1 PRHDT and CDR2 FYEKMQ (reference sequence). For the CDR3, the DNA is TGTGCCAGCAGGAGGGGGCAGGGCAAAAACAGTCAGTACTTC. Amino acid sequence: CASRRGQGKNSQYF.

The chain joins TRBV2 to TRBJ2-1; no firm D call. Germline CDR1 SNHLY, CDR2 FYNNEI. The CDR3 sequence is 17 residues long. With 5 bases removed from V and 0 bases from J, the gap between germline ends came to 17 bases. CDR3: CASSPLLGPSSYNEQFF. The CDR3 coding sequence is TGTGCCAGCAGTCCCCTGCTGGGCCCGAGCTCCTACAATGAGCAGTTCTTC.

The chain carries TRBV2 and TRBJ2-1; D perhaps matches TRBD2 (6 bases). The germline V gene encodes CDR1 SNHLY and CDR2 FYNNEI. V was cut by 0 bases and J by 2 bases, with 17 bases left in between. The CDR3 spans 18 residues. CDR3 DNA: TGTGCCAGCAGTGAAGCGCGGGGAACAGCCCCAACCTACAATGAGCAGTTCTTC. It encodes CASSEARGTAPTYNEQFF.

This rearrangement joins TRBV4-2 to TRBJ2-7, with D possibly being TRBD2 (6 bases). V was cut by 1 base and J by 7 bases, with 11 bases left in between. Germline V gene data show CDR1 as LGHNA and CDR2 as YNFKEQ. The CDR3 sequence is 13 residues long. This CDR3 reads CASSQGVDYEQYF. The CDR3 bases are TGTGCCAGCAGCCAAGGAGTGGACTATGAGCAGTACTTC.

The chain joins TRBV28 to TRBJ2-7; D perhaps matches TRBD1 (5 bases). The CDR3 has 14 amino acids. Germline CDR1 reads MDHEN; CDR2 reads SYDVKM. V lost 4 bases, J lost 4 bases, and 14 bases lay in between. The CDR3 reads CASSSPVTAYEQYF. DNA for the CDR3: TGTGCCAGCAGTTCCCCCGTGACAGCGTACGAGCAGTACTTC.

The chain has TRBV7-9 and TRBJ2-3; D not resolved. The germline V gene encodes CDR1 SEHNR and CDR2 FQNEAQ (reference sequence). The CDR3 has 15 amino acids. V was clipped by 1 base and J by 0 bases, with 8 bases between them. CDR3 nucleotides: TGTGCCAGCAGCTTAGGAGTTGCGAGCACAGATACGCAGTATTTT. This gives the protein CASSLGVASTDTQYF.

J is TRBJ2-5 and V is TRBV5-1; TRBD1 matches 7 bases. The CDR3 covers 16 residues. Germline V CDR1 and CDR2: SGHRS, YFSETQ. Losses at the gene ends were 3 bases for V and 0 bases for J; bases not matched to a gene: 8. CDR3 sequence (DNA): TGCGCCAGCAGCTCGACAGGGCCCCTGTACCAAGAGACCCAGTACTTC. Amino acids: CASSSTGPLYQETQYF.

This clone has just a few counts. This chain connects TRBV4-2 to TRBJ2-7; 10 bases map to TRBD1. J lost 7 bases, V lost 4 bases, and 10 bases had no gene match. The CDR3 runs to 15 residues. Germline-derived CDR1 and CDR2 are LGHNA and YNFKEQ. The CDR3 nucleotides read TGTGCCAGCAGCCGCAAGGGGGACAGGGGTGAAGAGCAGTACTTC. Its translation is CASSRKGDRGEEQYF.

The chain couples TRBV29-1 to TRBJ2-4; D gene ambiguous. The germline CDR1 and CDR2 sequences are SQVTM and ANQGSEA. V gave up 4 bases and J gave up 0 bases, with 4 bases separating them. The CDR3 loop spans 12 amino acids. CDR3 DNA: TGCAGCGTTGGAGGAGCCAAAAACATTCAGTACTTC. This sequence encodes CSVGGAKNIQYF.

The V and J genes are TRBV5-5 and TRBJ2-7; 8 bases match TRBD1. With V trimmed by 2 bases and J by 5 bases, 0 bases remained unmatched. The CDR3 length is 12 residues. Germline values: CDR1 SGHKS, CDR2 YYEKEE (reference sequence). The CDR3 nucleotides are TGTGCCAGCAGCTTACAGGGGGACGAGCAGTACTTC. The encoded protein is CASSLQGDEQYF.

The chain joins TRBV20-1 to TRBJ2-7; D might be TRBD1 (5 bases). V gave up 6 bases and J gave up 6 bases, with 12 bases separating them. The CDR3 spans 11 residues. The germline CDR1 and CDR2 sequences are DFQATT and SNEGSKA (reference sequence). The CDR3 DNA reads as TGCAGTGCCCAGGAAGGGGTCGAGCAGTACTTC. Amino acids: CSAQEGVEQYF.

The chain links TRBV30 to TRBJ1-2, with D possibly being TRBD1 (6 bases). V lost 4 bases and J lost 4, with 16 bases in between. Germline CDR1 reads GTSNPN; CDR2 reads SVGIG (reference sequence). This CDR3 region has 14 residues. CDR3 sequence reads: CAWTPGAPVYGYTF. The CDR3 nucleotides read TGTGCCTGGACCCCAGGGGCCCCCGTCTATGGCTACACCTTC.

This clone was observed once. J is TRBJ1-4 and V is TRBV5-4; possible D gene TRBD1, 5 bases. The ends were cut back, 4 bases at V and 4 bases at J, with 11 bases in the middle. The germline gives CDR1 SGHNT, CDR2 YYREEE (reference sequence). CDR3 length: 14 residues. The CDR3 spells CASSPPGNNEKLFF. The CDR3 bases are TGTGCCAGCAGCCCCCCAGGGAATAATGAAAAACTGTTTTTT.

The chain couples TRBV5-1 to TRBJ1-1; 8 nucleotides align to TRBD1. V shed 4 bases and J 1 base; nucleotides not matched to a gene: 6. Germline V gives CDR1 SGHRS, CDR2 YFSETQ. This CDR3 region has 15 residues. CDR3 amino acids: CASSLQTGENTEAFF. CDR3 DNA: TGCGCCAGCAGCCTCCAGACAGGGGAGAACACTGAAGCTTTCTTT.